The clone carrying this T cell receptor (beta chain) was seen a handful of times. Its matching antigen is unknown. This sample is drawn from a study of CD8 T cells in ankylosing spondylitis. The study, taken as a whole, reports: A TCR beta motif made of roughly eight highly homologous variants seemed typical of ankylosing spondylitis blood.

V lost 3 bases, J lost 4 bases, and 5 bases stayed unmatched. CDR1 is MGHRA, CDR2 YSYEKL, per germline. CDR3 size: 15 residues. TCRdb re-called the 5' RACE reads with MiXCR, one entry per CDR3 protein. The repertoire holds around 250,000 distinct CDR3 sequences, approximately 20% seen once, with roughly 34% in the top ten. The sequenced sample was blood, either unsorted or a sorted T cell fraction (not recorded which). The clonotype comes from a male donor with ankylosing spondylitis or in good health (not recorded which). The chain recombines TRBV4-1 with TRBJ1-5; TRBD1 agrees at 8 bases. The CDR3 DNA sequence: TGCGCCAGCAGCCACCGGACAGGGTGGAATCAGCCCCAGCATTTT. Its translation is CASSHRTGWNQPQHF.